This T cell receptor (beta chain) was captured by sequencing in a study of blood T cell repertoires in COVID-19. The wider study: The cDNA or gDNA used as material had been derived from T cells, B-cell-depleted T cells, or PBMCs.

This clone was observed a few times. Which cohort a participant joined came from the clinical history participants gave. Original handling: Reference gene primer amplification yielded estimated nucleated cell counts. Generated by immunoSEQ multiplex PCR, the TCRdb table keeps only in-frame clones and is missing some. V, J and clone size were drawn from that table, and D and trimming were deduced from the DNA. Of approximately 210,000 clones detected, 76% appear once; the ten largest clones hold about a sixth. The V and J ends lost 1 base and 4 bases respectively, with 13 bases between them. This CDR3 is 15 amino acids long. Germline V CDR1 and CDR2: LGHDT, YNNKEL (reference sequence).

The chain links TRBV3-1 (or the pseudogene TRBV3-2) to TRBJ1-1; D is perhaps TRBD1 (5 bases). This clonotype originated in a woman aged 50 to 65 with acute COVID-19. Sequencing was performed on PBMCs or T cells enriched from blood (not recorded which). CDR3 in amino acids: CASSQVYGGPTEAFF. CDR3 nucleotide sequence: TGTGCCAGCAGCCAAGTTTACGGGGGACCCACTGAAGCTTTCTTT.